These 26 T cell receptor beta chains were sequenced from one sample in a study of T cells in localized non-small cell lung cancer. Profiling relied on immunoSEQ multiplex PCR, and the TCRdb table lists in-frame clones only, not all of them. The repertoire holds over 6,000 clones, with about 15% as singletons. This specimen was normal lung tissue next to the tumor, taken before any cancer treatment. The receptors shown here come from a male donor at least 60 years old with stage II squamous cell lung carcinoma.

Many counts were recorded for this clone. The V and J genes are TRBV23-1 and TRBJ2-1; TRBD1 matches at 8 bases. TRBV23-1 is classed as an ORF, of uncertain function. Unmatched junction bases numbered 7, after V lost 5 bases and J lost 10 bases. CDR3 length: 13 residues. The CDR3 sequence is CASSYRGEKEQFF. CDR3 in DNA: TGCGCCAGCAGTTACAGGGGGGAGAAGGAGCAGTTCTTC.

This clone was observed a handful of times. The CDR3 region is CASSFDAQGVIETQYF. The DNA for the CDR3 is TGTGCCAGCAGTTTTGATGCACAGGGGGTTATTGAGACCCAGTACTTC. V usage is TRBV28 and J usage is TRBJ2-5; 8 bases map to TRBD1. CDR1 is MDHEN, CDR2 SYDVKM, per germline. V lost 3 bases, J lost 5 bases, and 11 bases stayed unmatched. The CDR3 extends over 16 amino acids.

CDR3 DNA: TGCGCCAGCAGTTTGGGACAGGCGTCTACCGAGCAGTACTTC. As protein: CASSLGQASTEQYF. This sequence joins TRBV10-2 and TRBJ2-7; 8 nucleotides align to TRBD1. Germline values: CDR1 WSHSY, CDR2 SAAADI. Losses at the gene ends were 5 bases for V and 6 bases for J; bases not matched to a gene: 9. There are 14 residues in the CDR3.

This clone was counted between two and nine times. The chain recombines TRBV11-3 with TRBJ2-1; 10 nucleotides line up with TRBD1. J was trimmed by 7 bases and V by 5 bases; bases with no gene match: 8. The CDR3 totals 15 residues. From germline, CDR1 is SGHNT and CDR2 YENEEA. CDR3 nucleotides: TGTGCCAGCAGCCCCCGGGACAGGGGAATTAATGAGCAGTTCTTC. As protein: CASSPRDRGINEQFF.

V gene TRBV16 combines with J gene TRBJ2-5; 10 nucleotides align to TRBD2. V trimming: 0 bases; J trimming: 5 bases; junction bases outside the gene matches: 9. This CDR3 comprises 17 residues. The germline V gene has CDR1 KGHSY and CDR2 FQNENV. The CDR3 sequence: CASSQSATSGIRETQYF. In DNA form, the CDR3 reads TGTGCCAGCAGCCAATCGGCAACTAGCGGGATTAGGGAGACCCAGTACTTC.

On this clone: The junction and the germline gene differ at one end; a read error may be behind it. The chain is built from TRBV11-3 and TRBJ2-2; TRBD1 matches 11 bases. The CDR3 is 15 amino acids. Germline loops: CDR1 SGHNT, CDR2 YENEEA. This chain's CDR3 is CASSTGQGATGELFF. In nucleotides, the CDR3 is TGTGCTAGCAGCACTGGACAGGGGGCGACCGGGGAGCTGTTTTTT.

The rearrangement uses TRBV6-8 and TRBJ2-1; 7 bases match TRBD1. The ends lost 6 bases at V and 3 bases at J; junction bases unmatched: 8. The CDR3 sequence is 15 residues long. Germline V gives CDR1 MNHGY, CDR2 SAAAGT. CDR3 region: CASSLTGDSYNEQFF. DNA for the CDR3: TGTGCCAGCAGCCTAACTGGGGACAGCTACAATGAGCAGTTCTTC.

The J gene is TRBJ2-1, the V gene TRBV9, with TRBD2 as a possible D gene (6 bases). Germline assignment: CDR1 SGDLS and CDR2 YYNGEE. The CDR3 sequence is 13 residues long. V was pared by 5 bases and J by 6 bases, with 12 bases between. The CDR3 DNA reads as TGTGCCAGCAGTCTGGGACTTTTCAATGAGCAGTTCTTC. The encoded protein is CASSLGLFNEQFF.

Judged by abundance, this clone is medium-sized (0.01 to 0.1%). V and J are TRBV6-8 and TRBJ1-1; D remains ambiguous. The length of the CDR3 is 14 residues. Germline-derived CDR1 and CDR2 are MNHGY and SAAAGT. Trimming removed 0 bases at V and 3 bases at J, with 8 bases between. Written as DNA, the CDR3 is TGTGCCAGCAGTTACTCTCGGTTGGACACTGAAGCTTTCTTT. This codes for CASSYSRLDTEAFF.

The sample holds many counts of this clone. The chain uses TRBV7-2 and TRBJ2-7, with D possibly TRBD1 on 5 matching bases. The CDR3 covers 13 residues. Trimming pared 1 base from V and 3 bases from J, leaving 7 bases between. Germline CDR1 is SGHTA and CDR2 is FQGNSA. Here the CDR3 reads CASSLVRGYEQYF. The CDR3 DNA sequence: TGTGCCAGCAGCTTAGTAAGGGGCTACGAGCAGTACTTC.

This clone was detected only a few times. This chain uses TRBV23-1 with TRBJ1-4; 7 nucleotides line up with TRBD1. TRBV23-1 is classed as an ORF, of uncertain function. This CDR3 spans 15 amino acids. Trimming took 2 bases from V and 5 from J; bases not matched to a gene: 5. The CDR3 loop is CASSQETGPNEKLFF. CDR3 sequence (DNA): TGCGCCAGCAGTCAAGAGACAGGGCCCAATGAAAAACTGTTTTTT.

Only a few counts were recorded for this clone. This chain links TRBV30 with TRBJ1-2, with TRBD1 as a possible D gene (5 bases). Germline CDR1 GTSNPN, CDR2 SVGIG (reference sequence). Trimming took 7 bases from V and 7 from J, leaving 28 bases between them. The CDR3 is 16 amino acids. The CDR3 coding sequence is TGTGCCTCCGGATTGACGGGAGGGGCCCGGGACGTTGGCTACACCTTC. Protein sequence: CASGLTGGARDVGYTF.

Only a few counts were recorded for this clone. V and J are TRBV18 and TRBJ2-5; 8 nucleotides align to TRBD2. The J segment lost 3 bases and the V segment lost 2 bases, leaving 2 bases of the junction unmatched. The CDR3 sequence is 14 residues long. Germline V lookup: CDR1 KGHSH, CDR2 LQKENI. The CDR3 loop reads CASSPNGGEETQYF. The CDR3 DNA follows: TGTGCCAGCTCACCAAACGGGGGGGAAGAGACCCAGTACTTC.

The CDR3 nucleotides read TGTGCCAGCAGCCCAGGCATTAGGCCGCTGAGCTCCTACAATGAGCAGTTCTTC. This gives the protein CASSPGIRPLSSYNEQFF. V is TRBV11-3 and J is TRBJ2-1; D is undetermined. This CDR3 spans 18 amino acids. Germline lookup yields CDR1 SGHNT and CDR2 YENEEA. Trimming stripped 5 bases from V and 0 bases from J, with 20 bases between.

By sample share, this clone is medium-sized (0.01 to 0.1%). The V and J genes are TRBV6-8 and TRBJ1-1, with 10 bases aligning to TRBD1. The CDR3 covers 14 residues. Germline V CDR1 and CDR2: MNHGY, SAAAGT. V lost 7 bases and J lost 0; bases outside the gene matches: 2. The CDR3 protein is CASKGTGVNTEAFF. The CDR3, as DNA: TGTGCCAGCAAGGGGACAGGGGTGAACACTGAAGCTTTCTTT.

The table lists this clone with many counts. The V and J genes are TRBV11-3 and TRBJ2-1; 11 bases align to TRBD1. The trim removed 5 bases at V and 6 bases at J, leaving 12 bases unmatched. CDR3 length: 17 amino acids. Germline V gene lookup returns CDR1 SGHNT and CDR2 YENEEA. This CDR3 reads CASSPKRDRGFSNEQFF. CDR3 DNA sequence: TGTGCCAGCAGCCCCAAGCGGGACAGGGGGTTTAGCAATGAGCAGTTCTTC.

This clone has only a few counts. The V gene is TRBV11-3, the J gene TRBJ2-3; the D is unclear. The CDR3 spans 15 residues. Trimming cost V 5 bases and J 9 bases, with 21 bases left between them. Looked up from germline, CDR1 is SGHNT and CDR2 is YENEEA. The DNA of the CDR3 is TGTGCCAGCAGCCCCCCCGCAATTGGCGGACCAACGCAGTATTTT. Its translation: CASSPPAIGGPTQYF. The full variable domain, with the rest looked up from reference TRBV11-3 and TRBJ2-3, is EAGVVQSPRYKIIEKKQPVAFWCNPISGHNTLYWYLQNLGQGPELLIRYENEEAVDDSQLPKDRFSAERLKGVDSTLKIQPAELGDSAVYLCASSPPAIGGPTQYFGPGTRLTVL.

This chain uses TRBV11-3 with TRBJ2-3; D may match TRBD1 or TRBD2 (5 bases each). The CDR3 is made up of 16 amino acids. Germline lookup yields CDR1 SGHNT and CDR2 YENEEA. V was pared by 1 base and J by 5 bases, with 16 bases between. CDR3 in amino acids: CASSLGGTGWGDTQYF. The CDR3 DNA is TGTGCCAGCAGCTTAGGGGGCACGGGGTGGGGAGATACGCAGTATTTT.

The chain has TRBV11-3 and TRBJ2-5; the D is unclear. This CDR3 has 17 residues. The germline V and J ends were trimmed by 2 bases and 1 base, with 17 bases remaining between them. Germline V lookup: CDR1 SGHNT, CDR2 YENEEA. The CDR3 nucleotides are TGTGCCAGCAGCTTACAAGGGTTCTCGGGCAGCCAAGAGACCCAGTACTTC. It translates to CASSLQGFSGSQETQYF.

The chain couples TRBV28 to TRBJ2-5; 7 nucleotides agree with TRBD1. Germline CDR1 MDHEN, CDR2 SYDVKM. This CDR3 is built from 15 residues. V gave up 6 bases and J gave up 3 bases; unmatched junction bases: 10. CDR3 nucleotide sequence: TGTGCCAGCAGCTCCAGTCGACAGGGCAAAGAGACCCAGTACTTC. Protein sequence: CASSSSRQGKETQYF.

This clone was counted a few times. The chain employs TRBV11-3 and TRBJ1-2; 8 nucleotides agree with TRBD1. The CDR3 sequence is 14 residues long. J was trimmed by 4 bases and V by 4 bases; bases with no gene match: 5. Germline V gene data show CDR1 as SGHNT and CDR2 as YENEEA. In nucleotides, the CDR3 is TGTGCCAGCAGCTCGTCTACAGGGGGCTATGGCTACACCTTC. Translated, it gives CASSSSTGGYGYTF.

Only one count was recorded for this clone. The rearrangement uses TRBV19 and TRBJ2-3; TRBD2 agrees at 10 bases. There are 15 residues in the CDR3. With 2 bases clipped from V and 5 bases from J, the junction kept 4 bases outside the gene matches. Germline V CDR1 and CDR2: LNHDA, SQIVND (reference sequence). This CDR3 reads CASSISSGRGDTQYF. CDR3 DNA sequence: TGTGCCAGTAGTATATCTAGCGGGAGAGGAGATACGCAGTATTTT. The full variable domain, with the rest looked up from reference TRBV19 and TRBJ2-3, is DGGITQSPKYLFRKEGQNVTLSCEQNLNHDAMYWYRQDPGQGLRLIYYSQIVNDFQKGDIAEGYSVSREKKESFPLTVTSAQKNPTAFYLCASSISSGRGDTQYFGPGTRLTVL.

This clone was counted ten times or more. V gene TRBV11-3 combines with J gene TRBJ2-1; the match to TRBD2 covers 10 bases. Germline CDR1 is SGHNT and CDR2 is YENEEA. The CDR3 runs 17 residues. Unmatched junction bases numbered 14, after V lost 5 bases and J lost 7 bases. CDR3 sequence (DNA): TGTGCCAGCAGCCCAGCTAGCGGGGGCCCCCCCTGGAATGAGCAGTTCTTC. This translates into CASSPASGGPPWNEQFF.

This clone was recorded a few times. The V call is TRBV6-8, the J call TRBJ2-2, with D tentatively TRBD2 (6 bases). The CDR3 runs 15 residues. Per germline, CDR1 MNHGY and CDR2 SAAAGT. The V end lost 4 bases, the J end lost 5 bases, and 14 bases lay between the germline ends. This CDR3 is CASSLTRTNTGELFF. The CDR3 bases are TGTGCCAGCAGTTTAACCAGGACTAATACCGGGGAGCTGTTTTTT.

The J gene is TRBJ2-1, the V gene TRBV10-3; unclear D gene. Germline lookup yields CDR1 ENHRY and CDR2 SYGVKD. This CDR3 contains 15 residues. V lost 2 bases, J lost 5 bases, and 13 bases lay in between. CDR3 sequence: CAISEPKILNNEQFF. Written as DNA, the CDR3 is TGTGCCATCAGTGAGCCTAAAATTCTAAACAATGAGCAGTTCTTC.

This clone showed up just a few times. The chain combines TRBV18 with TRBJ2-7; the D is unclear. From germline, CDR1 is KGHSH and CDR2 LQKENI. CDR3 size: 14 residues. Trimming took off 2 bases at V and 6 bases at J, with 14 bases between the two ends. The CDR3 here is CASSPATRVGEQYF. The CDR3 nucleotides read TGTGCCAGCTCACCAGCGACCAGAGTGGGCGAGCAGTACTTC.